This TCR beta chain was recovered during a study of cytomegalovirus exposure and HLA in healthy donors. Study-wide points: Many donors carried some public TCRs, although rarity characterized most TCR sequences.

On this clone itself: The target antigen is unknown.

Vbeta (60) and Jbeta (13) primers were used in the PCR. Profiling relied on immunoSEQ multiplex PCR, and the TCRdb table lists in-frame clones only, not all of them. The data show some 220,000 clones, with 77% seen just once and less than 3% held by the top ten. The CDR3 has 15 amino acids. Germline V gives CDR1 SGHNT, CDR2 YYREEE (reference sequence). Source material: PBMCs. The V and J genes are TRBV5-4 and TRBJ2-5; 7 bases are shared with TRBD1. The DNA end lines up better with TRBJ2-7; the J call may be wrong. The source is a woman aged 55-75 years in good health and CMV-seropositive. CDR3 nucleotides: TGTGCCAGCAGCTTGGGTGGGGACAGCTCCTACGAGCAGTACTTC. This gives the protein CASSLGGDSSYEQYF.